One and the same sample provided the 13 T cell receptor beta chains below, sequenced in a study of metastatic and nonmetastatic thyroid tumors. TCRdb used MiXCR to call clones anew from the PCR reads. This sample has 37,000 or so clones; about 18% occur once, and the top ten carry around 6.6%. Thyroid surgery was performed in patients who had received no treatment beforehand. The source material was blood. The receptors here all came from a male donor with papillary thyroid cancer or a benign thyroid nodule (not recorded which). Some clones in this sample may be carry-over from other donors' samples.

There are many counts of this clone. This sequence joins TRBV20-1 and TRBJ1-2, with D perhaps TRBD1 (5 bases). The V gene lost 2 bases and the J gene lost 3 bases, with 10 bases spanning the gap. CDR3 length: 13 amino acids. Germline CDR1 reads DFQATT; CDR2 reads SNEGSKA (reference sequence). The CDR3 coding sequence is TGCAGTGCTAGATCTGGGGCCGACTATGGCTACACCTTC. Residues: CSARSGADYGYTF.

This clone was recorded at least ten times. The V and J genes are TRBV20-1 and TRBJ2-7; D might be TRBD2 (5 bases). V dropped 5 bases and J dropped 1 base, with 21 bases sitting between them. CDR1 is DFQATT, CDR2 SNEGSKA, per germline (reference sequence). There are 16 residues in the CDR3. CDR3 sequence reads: CSAQDEGGSRSYEQYF. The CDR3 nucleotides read TGCAGTGCTCAGGACGAGGGTGGGTCCCGATCCTACGAGCAGTACTTC.

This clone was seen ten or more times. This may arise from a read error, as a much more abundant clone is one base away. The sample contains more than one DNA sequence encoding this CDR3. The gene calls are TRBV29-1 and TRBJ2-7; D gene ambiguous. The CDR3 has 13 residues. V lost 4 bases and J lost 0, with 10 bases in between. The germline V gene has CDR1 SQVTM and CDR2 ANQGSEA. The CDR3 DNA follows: TGCAGCGTTGCGGCTCCTCGCTCCTACGAGCAGTACTTC. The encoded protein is CSVAAPRSYEQYF.

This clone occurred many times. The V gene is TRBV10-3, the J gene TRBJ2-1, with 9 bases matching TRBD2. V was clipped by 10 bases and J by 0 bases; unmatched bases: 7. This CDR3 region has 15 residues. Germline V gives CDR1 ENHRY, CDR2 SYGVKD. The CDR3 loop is CATTEREDSYNEQFF. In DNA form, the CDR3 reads TGTGCCACAACGGAGCGGGAGGACTCCTACAATGAGCAGTTCTTC.

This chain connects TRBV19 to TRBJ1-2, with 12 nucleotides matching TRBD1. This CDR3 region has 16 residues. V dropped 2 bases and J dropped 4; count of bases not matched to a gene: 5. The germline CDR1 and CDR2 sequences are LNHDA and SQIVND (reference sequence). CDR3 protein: CASSISGQGALYGYTF. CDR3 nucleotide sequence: TGTGCCAGTAGTATATCGGGACAGGGGGCTCTCTATGGCTACACCTTC.

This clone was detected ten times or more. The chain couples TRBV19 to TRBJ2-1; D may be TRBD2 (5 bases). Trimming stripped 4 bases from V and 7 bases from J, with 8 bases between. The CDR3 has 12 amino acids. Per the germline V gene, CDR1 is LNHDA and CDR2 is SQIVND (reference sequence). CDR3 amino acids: CASSRGENEQFF. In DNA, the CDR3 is TGTGCCAGTAGTAGGGGAGAGAATGAGCAGTTCTTC. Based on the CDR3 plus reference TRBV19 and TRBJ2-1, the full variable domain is DGGITQSPKYLFRKEGQNVTLSCEQNLNHDAMYWYRQDPGQGLRLIYYSQIVNDFQKGDIAEGYSVSREKKESFPLTVTSAQKNPTAFYLCASSRGENEQFFGPGTRLTVL.

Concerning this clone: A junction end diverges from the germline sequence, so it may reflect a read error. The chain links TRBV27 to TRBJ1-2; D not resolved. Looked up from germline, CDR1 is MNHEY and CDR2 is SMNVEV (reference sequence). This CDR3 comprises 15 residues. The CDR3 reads CASILFWVANYGYTF. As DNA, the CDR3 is TGTGCCAGCATTTTATTTTGGGTAGCCAACTATGGCTACACCTTC.

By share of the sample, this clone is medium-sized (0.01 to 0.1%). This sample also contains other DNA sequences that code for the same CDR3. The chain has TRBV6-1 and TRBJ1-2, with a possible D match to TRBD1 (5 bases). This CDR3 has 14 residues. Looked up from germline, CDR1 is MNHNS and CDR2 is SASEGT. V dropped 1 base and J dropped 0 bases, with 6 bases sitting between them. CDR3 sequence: CASSEGGSNYGYTF. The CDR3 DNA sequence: TGTGCCAGCAGTGAAGGGGGGTCTAACTATGGCTACACCTTC.

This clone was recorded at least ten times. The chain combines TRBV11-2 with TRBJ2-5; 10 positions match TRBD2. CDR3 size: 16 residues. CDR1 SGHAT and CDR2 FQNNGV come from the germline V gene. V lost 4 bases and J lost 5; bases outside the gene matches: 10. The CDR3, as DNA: TGTGCCAGCAGCTGGACGAGCGGGAGGGCCGAGGAGACCCAGTACTTC. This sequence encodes CASSWTSGRAEETQYF. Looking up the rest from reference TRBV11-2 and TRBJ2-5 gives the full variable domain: EAGVAQSPRYKIIEKRQSVAFWCNPISGHATLYWYQQILGQGPKLLIQFQNNGVVDDSQLPKDRFSAERLKGVDSTLKIQPAKLEDSAVYLCASSWTSGRAEETQYFGPGTRLLVL.

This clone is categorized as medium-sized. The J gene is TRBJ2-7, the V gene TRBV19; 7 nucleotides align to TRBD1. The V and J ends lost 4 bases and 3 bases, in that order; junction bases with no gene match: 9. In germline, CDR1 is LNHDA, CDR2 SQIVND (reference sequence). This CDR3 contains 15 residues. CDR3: CASSTRTGQHYEQYF. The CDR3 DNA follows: TGTGCCAGTAGTACAAGGACAGGACAACACTACGAGCAGTACTTC.

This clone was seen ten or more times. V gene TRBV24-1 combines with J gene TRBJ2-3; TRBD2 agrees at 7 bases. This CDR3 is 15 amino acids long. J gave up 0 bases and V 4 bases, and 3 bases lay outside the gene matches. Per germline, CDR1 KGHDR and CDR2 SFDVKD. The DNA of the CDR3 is TGTGCCACCAGTGAGGGGGGGTTTAGCACAGATACGCAGTATTTT. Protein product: CATSEGGFSTDTQYF.

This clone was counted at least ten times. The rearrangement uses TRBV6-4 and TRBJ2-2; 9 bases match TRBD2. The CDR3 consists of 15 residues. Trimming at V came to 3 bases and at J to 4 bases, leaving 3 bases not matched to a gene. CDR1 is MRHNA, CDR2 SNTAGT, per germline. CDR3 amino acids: CASSEAGGGTGELFF. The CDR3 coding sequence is TGTGCCAGCAGTGAGGCGGGAGGGGGCACCGGGGAGCTGTTTTTT.

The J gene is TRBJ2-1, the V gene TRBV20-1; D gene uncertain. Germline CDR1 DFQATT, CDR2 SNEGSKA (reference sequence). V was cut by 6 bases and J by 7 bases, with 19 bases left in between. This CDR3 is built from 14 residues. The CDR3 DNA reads TGCAGTGCCCCGGCTCAGGTCGGATATAATGAGCAGTTCTTC. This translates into CSAPAQVGYNEQFF.